This T cell receptor (beta chain) comes out of a study of early T cells in non-severe SARS-CoV-2 infection. Study at large: Bulk RNA isolated from unsorted whole blood underwent sequencing; chains were not paired.

TCRdb re-analysed the 5' RACE reads in MiXCR, keeping a single row per CDR3 protein. The data contain about 83,000 distinct CDR3 sequences, more than 9% of them seen just once; the ten biggest clones take up 8%. This CDR3 spans 14 amino acids. V dropped 8 bases and J dropped 0 bases, with 14 bases sitting between them. V is TRBV12-3 or TRBV12-4 and J is TRBJ2-7; tentative D call: TRBD1 (6 bases). The specimen was whole blood, collected at baseline. This TCR was sampled from an adult who was a healthcare worker with PCR-confirmed SARS-CoV-2 infection or an uninfected control (not recorded which). CDR3 sequence reads: CASAVGGSSYEQYF. The CDR3 DNA reads as TGTGCCAGCGCCGTAGGGGGAAGCTCCTACGAGCAGTACTTC.